The subject of this entry is one T cell receptor (beta chain). V lost 3 bases, J lost 4 bases, and 7 bases stayed unmatched. This CDR3 has 16 amino acids. Germline CDR1 reads MDHEN; CDR2 reads SYDVKM. The data originate from a study of OX40 agonist ivuxolimab in advanced cancers. Clones were sequenced by immunoSEQ multiplex PCR, and TCRdb holds only the in-frame ones, with some missing. In the table there are over 55,000 clones, 65% to 90% of which are singletons. The chain has TRBV28 and TRBJ1-3; 9 bases align to TRBD1. The clonotype originates from an adult with an advanced solid tumor such as melanoma, head and neck, liver or kidney cancer. Sample: CD4+ or CD8+ T cells sorted from blood, taken in a trial of the OX40 agonist ivuxolimab. The CDR3 reads CASSFGRGTGGNTIYF. Written as DNA, the CDR3 is TGTGCCAGCAGTTTCGGTCGAGGGACAGGGGGAAACACCATATATTTT.